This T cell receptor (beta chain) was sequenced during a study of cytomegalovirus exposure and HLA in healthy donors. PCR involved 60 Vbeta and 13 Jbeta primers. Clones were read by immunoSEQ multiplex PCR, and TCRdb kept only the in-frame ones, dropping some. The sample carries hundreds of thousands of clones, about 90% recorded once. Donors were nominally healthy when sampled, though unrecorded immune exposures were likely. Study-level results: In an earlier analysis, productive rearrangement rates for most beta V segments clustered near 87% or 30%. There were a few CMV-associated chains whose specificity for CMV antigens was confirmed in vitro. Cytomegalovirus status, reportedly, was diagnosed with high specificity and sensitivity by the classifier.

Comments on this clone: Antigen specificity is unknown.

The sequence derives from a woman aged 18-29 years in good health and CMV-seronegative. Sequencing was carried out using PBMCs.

The CDR3 nucleotides read TGTGCCAGCAGCGGGGGACAGCCGGGCACTGAAGCTTTCTTT. As protein: CASSGGQPGTEAFF. The rearrangement joins TRBV9 to TRBJ1-1; 7 bases map to TRBD1. Germline-derived CDR1 and CDR2 are SGDLS and YYNGEE. The CDR3 length is 14 residues. Losses at the gene ends were 3 bases for V and 4 bases for J; bases not matched to a gene: 6.